This TCR beta chain was identified in a study of metastatic and nonmetastatic thyroid tumors. Overall study context: From malignant and benign thyroid patients, repertoires in blood and in tumor or nodule tissue were compared.

The CDR3 covers 14 residues. Trimming left V 0 bases short and J 11 bases short, with 14 bases between. The V gene's germline CDR1 is MNHEY and CDR2 SVGAGI. The sample holds many counts of this clone. Antigen unknown. Study findings and constraints: Benign nodules reportedly had significantly lower TCR beta diversity than malignant thyroid tumors in blood and tumor.

As handled by the study authors: Differences in CDR3 between clinicopathological groups were drawn on to build a classifier intended to discriminate distant-metastatic papillary thyroid cancer patients. MiXCR re-clonotyped the PCR reads for TCRdb. Clone size and V and J calls follow TCRdb, not the original study. The table has approximately 32,000 clones, 18% seen once. None of the patients had undergone any treatment ahead of thyroid surgery. The sequenced sample was blood. The source is a female donor with papillary thyroid cancer or a benign thyroid nodule (not recorded which). Some clones in this sample may be carry-over from other donors' samples. The chain links TRBV6-5 to TRBJ1-5; D is possibly TRBD1 (5 bases). In DNA form, the CDR3 reads TGTGCCAGCAGTTACTCCCGCACGACAGAGGCCCAGCATTTT. It translates to CASSYSRTTEAQHF.